Below, 32 T cell receptor beta chains from the same sample are listed, as sequenced in a study of blood T cell repertoires in COVID-19. The assay was immunoSEQ multiplex PCR, and TCRdb's table has in-frame clones only and misses some. The sample lists 62,000 or so clones; roughly nine tenths were seen once. The specimen was peripheral blood. The source of these receptors is a man over 45 with active COVID-19.

This chain joins TRBV10-1 and TRBJ2-1, with D maybe TRBD1 (6 bases). The CDR3 runs 16 residues. V lost 2 bases and J 1 base, leaving 12 bases between the germline ends. In germline, CDR1 is WNHNN, CDR2 SYGVQD (reference sequence). CDR3 sequence: CASSERGRGSYNEQFF. The CDR3 DNA reads TGCGCCAGCAGTGAGCGGGGCAGGGGATCCTACAATGAGCAGTTCTTC.

This clone was seen just once. The genes are TRBV7-2 and TRBJ1-2; D not certain. V lost 4 bases to trimming and J lost 1 base, with 7 bases between them. Germline loops: CDR1 SGHTA, CDR2 FQGNSA. This CDR3 spans 13 amino acids. CDR3 sequence: CASSSEFNYGYTF. CDR3 in DNA: TGTGCCAGCAGCTCCGAGTTTAACTATGGCTACACCTTC.

The chain has TRBV5-1 and TRBJ1-3, with D unclear. The CDR3 runs to 15 residues. Germline CDR1 reads SGHRS; CDR2 reads YFSETQ. V lost 1 base to trimming and J lost 4 bases, with 12 bases between them. CDR3 in DNA: TGCGCCAGCAGCTTGATATCCGGGGTGGGAAACACCATATATTTT. This encodes CASSLISGVGNTIYF.

V usage is TRBV24-1 and J usage is TRBJ1-5; no definite D call. V gave up 1 base and J gave up 7 bases, with 4 bases separating them. The CDR3 runs to 12 residues. The germline V gene encodes CDR1 KGHDR and CDR2 SFDVKD. The CDR3 DNA is TGTGCCACCAGTGATTTTCGGCAGCCCCAGCATTTT. Protein product: CATSDFRQPQHF.

This chain uses TRBV20-1 with TRBJ2-7; a weak D match, TRBD2 (6 bases). The length of the CDR3 is 11 residues. Trimming stripped 1 base from V and 9 bases from J, with 10 bases between. Germline loops: CDR1 DFQATT, CDR2 SNEGSKA (reference sequence). Here the CDR3 reads CSARAGDGQYF. DNA of the CDR3: TGCAGTGCTAGAGCGGGGGATGGGCAGTACTTC.

The chain has TRBV4-3 and TRBJ1-2, with D perhaps matching TRBD1 (5 bases). The CDR3 totals 15 residues. CDR1 is LGHNA and CDR2 is YSLEER in the germline V gene. Trimming left V 2 bases short and J 6 bases short, with 16 bases between. The CDR3 here is CASSQQTATTDGYTF. CDR3 in DNA: TGCGCCAGCAGCCAACAGACAGCTACAACAGATGGCTACACCTTC.

The V call is TRBV12-5, the J call TRBJ2-1; TRBD2 matches at 10 bases. This CDR3 region has 16 residues. The ends lost 0 bases at V and 10 bases at J; junction bases unmatched: 9. Germline lookup yields CDR1 LGHNT and CDR2 FRNRAP. The DNA of the CDR3 is TGTGCTAGTGGTTTGGTACGAAGCGGGGGGGCGGACGAGCAGTTCTTC. Translating it yields CASGLVRSGGADEQFF.

This sequence joins TRBV5-3 and TRBJ2-1; 10 nucleotides line up with TRBD2. TRBV5-3 is placed among ORFs of uncertain function. The V gene end was trimmed by 3 bases and the J gene end by 9 bases; junction bases not matched to a gene: 12. This CDR3 comprises 16 residues. The CDR3 region is CARSSPMPSGGGEQFF. In nucleotides, the CDR3 is TGTGCCAGAAGCTCCCCTATGCCTAGCGGGGGAGGTGAGCAGTTCTTC.

This chain connects TRBV19 to TRBJ2-3; D remains ambiguous. From germline, CDR1 is LNHDA and CDR2 SQIVND (reference sequence). V lost 11 bases to trimming and J lost 6 bases, with 21 bases between them. The CDR3 totals 14 residues. The CDR3 spells CAHSQIPPSDTQYF. The DNA of the CDR3 is TGTGCCCATTCACAGATACCCCCTTCCGATACGCAGTATTTT.

The chain couples TRBV7-8 to TRBJ1-1, with 8 bases aligning to TRBD1. The CDR3 extends over 14 amino acids. Germline V gives CDR1 SGHVS, CDR2 FQNEAQ. J was trimmed by 4 bases and V by 5 bases; bases with no gene match: 6. The chain's CDR3 is CASSTRGRTTEAFF. In DNA, the CDR3 is TGTGCCAGCAGCACCAGGGGGCGGACCACTGAAGCTTTCTTT.

The V and J genes are TRBV7-9 and TRBJ1-1; D unclear. Between the trimmed V and J ends, which lost 3 bases and 0 bases, there was a span of 11 bases. Germline-derived CDR1 and CDR2 are SEHNR and FQNEAQ (reference sequence). There are 15 residues in the CDR3. This chain's CDR3 is CASSFFSTMNTEAFF. The DNA for the CDR3 is TGTGCCAGCAGCTTTTTCTCTACTATGAACACTGAAGCTTTCTTT.

J is TRBJ1-1 and V is TRBV7-6; D may be TRBD1 (5 bases). Germline V gene sequence: CDR1 SGHVS, CDR2 FNYEAQ. The CDR3 has 14 residues. Trimming removed 0 bases from V and 4 bases from J, with 9 bases in between. The CDR3 DNA sequence: TGTGCCAGCAGCTTAGCAGGGGCCGGCACTGAAGCTTTCTTT. It is translated as CASSLAGAGTEAFF.

The rearrangement joins TRBV3-1 (or the pseudogene TRBV3-2) to TRBJ1-2; TRBD1 might be the D (5 bases). The CDR3 length is 13 residues. V lost 4 bases and J lost 6, with 12 bases in between. Germline V gives CDR1 LGHDT, CDR2 YNNKEL (reference sequence). The CDR3 coding sequence is TGTGCCAGCAGCCCCGGGGGGATCAATGGCTACACCTTC. Translating gives CASSPGGINGYTF.

As DNA, the CDR3 is TGTGCCAGCAGCCCGACGCAGGCCCGTAATGAAAAACTGTTTTTT. It codes for CASSPTQARNEKLFF. V usage is TRBV4-2 and J usage is TRBJ1-4; D remains unclear. Germline V CDR1 and CDR2: LGHNA, YNFKEQ. The CDR3 loop spans 15 amino acids. Trimming shortened V by 4 bases and J by 4 bases, and 13 bases separated the two germline ends.

The J gene is TRBJ1-2, the V gene TRBV2; D is perhaps TRBD1 (5 bases). CDR3 size: 12 residues. CDR1 and CDR2 (germline): SNHLY, FYNNEI. The CDR3: CASTRDNYGYTF. In DNA, the CDR3 is TGTGCTTCTACCAGGGATAACTATGGCTACACCTTC. The whole variable domain, filled in from reference TRBV2 and TRBJ1-2, reads EPEVTQTPSHQVTQMGQEVILRCVPISNHLYFYWYRQILGQKVEFLVSFYNNEISEKSEIFDDQFSVERPDGSNFTLKIRSTKLEDSAMYFCASTRDNYGYTFGSGTRLTVV.

This chain uses TRBV24-1 with TRBJ2-2, with a weak D call TRBD2 (5 bases). The CDR3 is 14 amino acids. The germline V and J ends were trimmed by 5 bases and 6 bases, with 12 bases remaining between them. Looked up from germline, CDR1 is KGHDR and CDR2 is SFDVKD. CDR3 residues: CATSAHAGAGELFF. Written as DNA, the CDR3 is TGTGCCACCAGTGCTCATGCCGGGGCCGGGGAGCTGTTTTTT.

The chain has TRBV7-8 and TRBJ1-2; 7 nucleotides agree with TRBD1. Germline assignment: CDR1 SGHVS and CDR2 FQNEAQ. CDR3 length: 13 amino acids. With V trimmed by 5 bases and J by 2 bases, 2 bases remained unmatched. Here the CDR3 DNA reads TGTGCCAGCAGCAAGACAGGGAACTATGGCTACACCTTC. Protein product: CASSKTGNYGYTF.

The V gene is TRBV7-2, the J gene TRBJ2-1; TRBD2 matches at 11 bases. Germline V gene sequence: CDR1 SGHTA, CDR2 FQGNSA. The length of the CDR3 is 15 residues. With V trimmed by 8 bases and J by 2 bases, 5 bases remained unmatched. The DNA of the CDR3 is TGTGCCAGCGGGTCTAGCGGGGGGACCTACAATGAGCAGTTCTTC. This codes for CASGSSGGTYNEQFF.

The chain employs TRBV5-1 and TRBJ2-4; possible D gene TRBD1, 5 bases. This CDR3 is 14 amino acids long. Germline values: CDR1 SGHRS, CDR2 YFSETQ. The V and J ends lost 0 bases and 3 bases respectively, with 7 bases between them. DNA of the CDR3: TGCGCCAGCAGCTTGGACAGGAACAAAAACATTCAGTACTTC. It codes for CASSLDRNKNIQYF.

V gene TRBV7-9 combines with J gene TRBJ2-7; 11 bases align to TRBD2. J gave up 3 bases and V 4 bases, and 5 bases lay outside the gene matches. The CDR3 spans 15 residues. Germline CDR1 is SEHNR and CDR2 is FQNEAQ (reference sequence). CDR3 loop: CASSSTGLAVYEQYF. As DNA, the CDR3 is TGTGCCAGCAGCTCAACGGGACTAGCGGTCTACGAGCAGTACTTC. The complete variable domain, with remaining parts taken from reference TRBV7-9 and TRBJ2-7, reads DTGVSQNPRHKITKRGQNVTFRCDPISEHNRLYWYRQTLGQGPEFLTYFQNEAQLEKSRLLSDRFSAERPKGSFSTLEIQRTEQGDSAMYLCASSSTGLAVYEQYFGPGTRLTVT.

The rearrangement links TRBV29-1 to TRBJ2-5; 10 bases align to TRBD2. Germline-derived CDR1 and CDR2 are SQVTM and ANQGSEA. V shed 3 bases, J shed 4 bases, and the junction held 14 bases outside the gene matches. The CDR3 is 17 residues long. The CDR3 DNA reads as TGCAGCGTTGATATTCTAGCGGGGGCACCACCAGGAGAGACCCAGTACTTC. Translated: CSVDILAGAPPGETQYF.

The sample holds one count of this clone. The chain employs TRBV3-1 (or the pseudogene TRBV3-2) and TRBJ2-1; 11 bases fit TRBD2. Germline assignment: CDR1 LGHDT and CDR2 YNNKEL (reference sequence). Trimming removed 2 bases from V and 6 bases from J; junction bases left unmatched: 3. The CDR3 runs 15 residues. The CDR3 sequence: CASSQWTSGRNEQFF. The CDR3, as DNA: TGTGCCAGCAGCCAATGGACTAGCGGGCGCAATGAGCAGTTCTTC.

CDR3 sequence: CASSTTGAYTYGYTF. CDR3 in DNA: TGTGCCAGTAGTACGACAGGGGCCTACACCTATGGCTACACCTTC. This chain uses TRBV19 with TRBJ1-2, with 8 bases fitting TRBD1. The trim removed 4 bases at V and 4 bases at J, leaving 8 bases unmatched. The CDR3 spans 15 residues. CDR1 is LNHDA and CDR2 is SQIVND in the germline V gene (reference sequence).

This clone was picked up a small number of times. CDR3 nucleotides: TGTGCCAGCAGCCCTGGACAGCTCTACGAGCAGTACTTC. The encoded protein is CASSPGQLYEQYF. The gene calls are TRBV3-1 (or the pseudogene TRBV3-2) and TRBJ2-7; maybe TRBD1 (6 bases). There are 13 residues in the CDR3. The V end lost 4 bases, the J end lost 3 bases, and 10 bases lay between the germline ends. Germline V gene data show CDR1 as LGHDT and CDR2 as YNNKEL (reference sequence).

The rearrangement joins TRBV7-9 to TRBJ1-1; D remains unclear. Germline V gene sequence: CDR1 SEHNR, CDR2 FQNEAQ (reference sequence). This CDR3 has 13 amino acids. Trimming removed 2 bases from V and 7 bases from J, with 11 bases in between. The CDR3 is CASSLNSLNEAFF. The DNA of the CDR3 is TGTGCCAGCAGCTTAAATTCCCTTAATGAAGCTTTCTTT.

The chain carries TRBV10-1 and TRBJ2-2; maybe TRBD2 (6 bases). Germline V lookup: CDR1 WNHNN, CDR2 SYGVQD (reference sequence). V lost 2 bases and J lost 0, with 10 bases in between. CDR3 length: 16 residues. The CDR3 region is CASSEIGGANTGELFF. CDR3 DNA: TGCGCCAGCAGTGAGATAGGAGGGGCGAACACCGGGGAGCTGTTTTTT.

DNA of the CDR3: TGTGCCAGCAGCGATCGGGACAGCCCTTGGGCCGGGGAGCTGTTTTTT. This sequence encodes CASSDRDSPWAGELFF. The V and J genes are TRBV3-1 (or the pseudogene TRBV3-2) and TRBJ2-2; 7 positions agree with TRBD1. Looked up from germline, CDR1 is LGHDT and CDR2 is YNNKEL (reference sequence). The CDR3 runs 16 residues. V lost 5 bases and J lost 6; bases outside the gene matches: 12.

V is TRBV10-1 and J is TRBJ2-3, with 9 bases matching TRBD2. J gave up 1 base and V 5 bases, and 10 bases lay outside the gene matches. The CDR3 has 17 amino acids. Per germline, CDR1 WNHNN and CDR2 SYGVQD (reference sequence). The CDR3 nucleotides read TGCGCCAGCAGTTCCCCTAACGCGGGGGGGGGCACAGATACGCAGTATTTT. Encoded protein: CASSSPNAGGGTDTQYF.

The rearrangement uses TRBV7-9 and TRBJ1-2, with 8 bases matching TRBD1. The CDR3 is 14 residues long. Germline V gene data show CDR1 as SEHNR and CDR2 as FQNEAQ (reference sequence). The V segment lost 4 bases and the J segment 6 bases; nucleotides outside the gene matches: 7. CDR3: CASSWGTGGDGYTF. CDR3 coding DNA: TGTGCCAGCAGCTGGGGGACAGGTGGGGATGGCTACACCTTC.

The chain employs TRBV21-1 and TRBJ1-1. TRBV21-1 is termed a pseudogene. This CDR3 has 16 residues. The CDR3 spells CASSNGTPPPNTEAFF. The CDR3 nucleotides read TGTGCCAGCAGCAACGGGACTCCACCGCCGAACACTGAAGCTTTCTTT.

This clone was seen a handful of times. The V call is TRBV27, the J call TRBJ1-6; no definite D call. The CDR3 has 16 residues. V was pared by 5 bases and J by 7 bases, with 18 bases between. Germline CDR1 MNHEY, CDR2 SMNVEV (reference sequence). The CDR3: CASSPPPGAVNSPLHF. The CDR3, as DNA: TGTGCCAGCAGTCCTCCTCCCGGAGCTGTAAATTCACCCCTCCACTTT.

V is TRBV27 and J is TRBJ1-1; 7 nucleotides line up with TRBD1. J was trimmed by 6 bases and V by 6 bases; bases with no gene match: 10. Per the germline V gene, CDR1 is MNHEY and CDR2 is SMNVEV (reference sequence). The CDR3 length is 14 residues. This CDR3 reads CASRPPGTASEAFF. The CDR3 nucleotides read TGTGCCAGCAGACCCCCCGGGACAGCATCTGAAGCTTTCTTT.